These 23 T cell receptor beta chains were sequenced from one sample in a study of T cell responses to AZD1222 COVID-19 vaccine. TCRdb's table, derived via immunoSEQ multiplex PCR, lists solely in-frame clones and lacks some. Of around 130,000 clones listed, approximately 92% are singletons. The specimen comprised peripheral blood, sampled 28 days after the second dose of the MenACWY control vaccine. The source is an adult who received the MenACWY meningococcal vaccine as a control.

The V gene is TRBV12-3 or TRBV12-4, the J gene TRBJ2-7; tentative D call: TRBD1 (6 bases). V was cut by 5 bases and J by 1 base, with 6 bases left in between. This CDR3 comprises 12 residues. CDR3 amino acids: CASSRGSYEQYF. The CDR3 coding sequence is TGTGCCAGCAGTAGGGGGTCCTACGAGCAGTACTTC.

The J gene is TRBJ2-7, the V gene TRBV24-1, with 10 bases identical to TRBD2. The CDR3 contains 18 residues. Germline values: CDR1 KGHDR, CDR2 SFDVKD. V shed 3 bases and J 0 bases; nucleotides not matched to a gene: 10. CDR3 protein: CATSDPSLAGLSSYEQYV. CDR3 DNA sequence: TGTGCCACCAGTGATCCATCACTAGCGGGGTTGAGCTCCTACGAGCAGTACGTC.

The V call is TRBV7-9, the J call TRBJ2-6, with D perhaps matching TRBD1 (6 bases). The CDR3 runs to 15 residues. The V end was cut by 5 bases, the J end by 1 base, with 9 bases between. Germline lookup yields CDR1 SEHNR and CDR2 FQNEAQ (reference sequence). CDR3 nucleotides: TGTGCCAGCAGCCTGAGGGGGTCTGGGGCCAACGTCCTGACTTTC. Translated: CASSLRGSGANVLTF. Using reference TRBV7-9 and TRBJ2-6 for the parts outside the CDR3, the full variable domain is DTGVSQNPRHKITKRGQNVTFRCDPISEHNRLYWYRQTLGQGPEFLTYFQNEAQLEKSRLLSDRFSAERPKGSFSTLEIQRTEQGDSAMYLCASSLRGSGANVLTFGAGSRLTVL.

The chain carries TRBV24-1 and TRBJ2-1; perhaps D is TRBD1 or TRBD2 (5 bases each). CDR1 is KGHDR, CDR2 SFDVKD, per germline. Trimming shortened V by 2 bases and J by 0 bases, and 16 bases separated the two germline ends. CDR3 size: 18 residues. The CDR3 region has the DNA TGTGCCACCAGTGATTCTTCTCCTGGGACGGGCTCCTACAATGAGCAGTTCTTC. Translated, it gives CATSDSSPGTGSYNEQFF.

The rearrangement uses TRBV3-1 (or the pseudogene TRBV3-2) and TRBJ1-3, with D possibly matching TRBD1 (6 bases). The CDR3 consists of 17 residues. Germline V lookup: CDR1 LGHDT, CDR2 YNNKEL (reference sequence). Trimming pared 2 bases from V and 4 bases from J, leaving 18 bases between. CDR3 in DNA: TGTGCCAGCAGCCAATTTGGTGCAGGGGACTTCGGAAACACCATATATTTT. Amino acids: CASSQFGAGDFGNTIYF.

The DNA of the CDR3 is TGTGCCAGCAGCACCCACAGGGGGCGATCCTACGAGCAGTACTTC. Its translation: CASSTHRGRSYEQYF. The chain employs TRBV7-9 and TRBJ2-7; 9 bases line up with TRBD1. Looked up from germline, CDR1 is SEHNR and CDR2 is FQNEAQ (reference sequence). V shed 5 bases, J shed 1 base, and the junction held 6 bases outside the gene matches. The CDR3 is made up of 15 amino acids.

The chain links TRBV13 to TRBJ1-6; D remains ambiguous. Germline values: CDR1 PRHDT, CDR2 FYEKMQ (reference sequence). The CDR3 has 12 residues. The V end lost 0 bases, the J end lost 14 bases, and 8 bases lay between the germline ends. The CDR3 sequence: CASSLGGYTLHF. The CDR3 nucleotides are TGTGCCAGCAGCTTAGGCGGATACACCCTCCACTTT.

The chain carries TRBV13 and TRBJ2-3, with 7 positions matching TRBD1. J gave up 2 bases and V 2 bases, and 7 bases lay outside the gene matches. Germline lookup yields CDR1 PRHDT and CDR2 FYEKMQ (reference sequence). The CDR3 runs 16 residues. The CDR3 DNA reads as TGTGCCAGCAGCTTACTCGGGACAGAAAACACAGATACGCAGTATTTT. Its protein is CASSLLGTENTDTQYF.

The chain employs TRBV10-2 and TRBJ1-5, with TRBD1 as a possible D gene (5 bases). V lost 4 bases to trimming and J lost 0 bases, with 10 bases between them. The CDR3 is made up of 15 amino acids. Germline V gives CDR1 WSHSY, CDR2 SAAADI. The CDR3 region has the DNA TGCGCCAGCAGTGTGGCGGGGGATAGCAATCAGCCCCAGCATTTT. This translates into CASSVAGDSNQPQHF.

The chain uses TRBV7-6 and TRBJ2-2; D is unresolved. CDR3 length: 15 amino acids. With 3 bases removed from V and 0 bases from J, the gap between germline ends came to 8 bases. Germline values: CDR1 SGHVS, CDR2 FNYEAQ. CDR3 in DNA: TGTGCCAGCAGCTTCTACAGCTCGAACACCGGGGAGCTGTTTTTT. Amino acid sequence: CASSFYSSNTGELFF.

The V gene is TRBV18, the J gene TRBJ2-3; D is perhaps TRBD1 or TRBD2 (5 bases each). Trimming stripped 5 bases from V and 3 bases from J, with 9 bases between. Germline V gene data show CDR1 as KGHSH and CDR2 as LQKENI. This CDR3 comprises 13 residues. The CDR3 sequence: CASSTEGTDTQYF. The CDR3 DNA follows: TGTGCCAGCTCAACCGAGGGGACAGATACGCAGTATTTT.

CDR3 coding DNA: TGTGCCAGCAGCCTAGTACAGACTGCCAAGAACACTGAAGCTTTCTTT. It is translated as CASSLVQTAKNTEAFF. This rearrangement joins TRBV5-6 to TRBJ1-1; D uncertain. Deletions cut 4 bases from V and 1 base from J, with 17 bases between. Germline V gene lookup returns CDR1 SGHDT and CDR2 YYEEEE. The CDR3 is 16 amino acids. The variable domain in full, completed from reference TRBV5-6 and TRBJ1-1, reads DAGVTQSPTHLIKTRGQQVTLRCSPKSGHDTVSWYQQALGQGPQFIFQYYEEEERQRGNFPDRFSGHQFPNYSSELNVNALLLGDSALYLCASSLVQTAKNTEAFFGQGTRLTVV.

The V call is TRBV2, the J call TRBJ1-5; unclear D gene. The V and J ends lost 5 bases and 6 bases respectively, with 5 bases between them. This CDR3 is 11 amino acids long. CDR1 SNHLY and CDR2 FYNNEI come from the germline V gene. This CDR3 reads CASSISQPQHF. As DNA, the CDR3 is TGTGCCAGCAGTATAAGTCAGCCCCAGCATTTT.

J is TRBJ1-5 and V is TRBV21-1; no DNA check was done on the table's D call, TRBD1. TRBV21-1 is annotated as a pseudogene. This CDR3 comprises 17 residues. CDR3 region: CASSKLPGQGGGFPQHF. Here the CDR3 DNA reads TGTGCCAGCAGCAAACTGCCGGGACAGGGGGGAGGTTTTCCCCAGCATTTT.

The V call is TRBV7-9, the J call TRBJ1-5; D is perhaps TRBD1 (5 bases). Germline V gives CDR1 SEHNR, CDR2 FQNEAQ (reference sequence). This CDR3 region has 16 residues. Trimming removed 7 bases at V and 5 bases at J, with 21 bases between. CDR3 nucleotide sequence: TGTGCCAGCACGCCGGGGGGAATTTTGGCGGATCAGCCCCAGCATTTT. Residues: CASTPGGILADQPQHF.

This clone was observed once. The chain uses TRBV6-1 and TRBJ2-7; D is perhaps TRBD1 or TRBD2 (5 bases each). This CDR3 has 12 amino acids. Germline V lookup: CDR1 MNHNS, CDR2 SASEGT. The V end lost 2 bases, the J end lost 4 bases, and 6 bases lay between the germline ends. In nucleotides, the CDR3 is TGTGCCAGCAGTGAATGGGGGTACGAGCAGTACTTC. Its translation: CASSEWGYEQYF.

This chain connects TRBV2 to TRBJ1-3, with 8 bases fitting TRBD1. This CDR3 has 14 amino acids. The V and J ends lost 5 bases and 3 bases, in that order; junction bases with no gene match: 3. The germline V gene has CDR1 SNHLY and CDR2 FYNNEI. The CDR3, as DNA: TGTGCCAGCAGTTCCGACAGGGGTGGAAACACCATATATTTT. Translation gives CASSSDRGGNTIYF.

The CDR3 nucleotides are TGTGCCACGTCGAGTACACCACAGTACAATGAGCAGTTCTTC. Amino acid sequence: CATSSTPQYNEQFF. The V and J genes are TRBV24-1 and TRBJ2-1, with D hard to call. The V end lost 10 bases, the J end lost 4 bases, and 16 bases lay between the germline ends. The length of the CDR3 is 14 residues. Germline V CDR1 and CDR2: KGHDR, SFDVKD.

The rearrangement links TRBV19 to TRBJ1-5; 10 nucleotides match TRBD1. J gave up 2 bases and V 5 bases, and 6 bases lay outside the gene matches. Germline CDR1 LNHDA, CDR2 SQIVND (reference sequence). The CDR3 length is 16 residues. Written as DNA, the CDR3 is TGTGCCAGTAGTTCCCGGGACAGGGGTCGCAATCAGCCCCAGCATTTT. Translated, it gives CASSSRDRGRNQPQHF.

J is TRBJ2-5 and V is TRBV6-2 or TRBV6-3, with TRBD2 identical over 11 bases. The germline V gene has CDR1 MNHEY and CDR2 SVGEGT. The trim removed 0 bases at V and 6 bases at J, leaving 9 bases unmatched. The CDR3 has 17 amino acids. This chain's CDR3 is CASSYSASGGPWKTQYF. CDR3 sequence (DNA): TGTGCCAGCAGTTACTCGGCTAGCGGGGGGCCGTGGAAGACCCAGTACTTC.

The rearrangement joins TRBV7-2 to TRBJ2-7; the match to TRBD2 covers 7 bases. This CDR3 spans 16 amino acids. Trimming cost V 1 base and J 0 bases; bases outside gene matches: 6. Germline lookup yields CDR1 SGHTA and CDR2 FQGNSA. The DNA for the CDR3 is TGTGCCAGCAGCTTAGGAGGTGGGAGGGGCTCCTACGAGCAGTACTTC. It yields the protein CASSLGGGRGSYEQYF.

This sequence joins TRBV5-1 and TRBJ2-5, with 9 bases fitting TRBD2. V was pared by 4 bases and J by 5 bases, with 15 bases of the junction left unmatched. Germline CDR1 is SGHRS and CDR2 is YFSETQ. CDR3 length: 17 amino acids. DNA of the CDR3: TGCGCCAGCAGCCTACTATCCGGGACTAGCTACGTGGAGACCCAGTACTTC. Protein sequence: CASSLLSGTSYVETQYF. Variable domain in full (rest from reference TRBV5-1 and TRBJ2-5): KAGVTQTPRYLIKTRGQQVTLSCSPISGHRSVSWYQQTPGQGLQFLFEYFSETQRNKGNFPGRFSGRQFSNSRSEMNVSTLELGDSALYLCASSLLSGTSYVETQYFGPGTRLLVL.

The chain links TRBV24-1 to TRBJ2-3; D not resolved. From germline, CDR1 is KGHDR and CDR2 SFDVKD. This CDR3 is 14 amino acids long. The V and J ends lost 0 bases and 3 bases respectively, with 6 bases between them. The CDR3 loop reads CATSDLLDTDTQYF. DNA of the CDR3: TGTGCCACCAGTGATTTGCTAGATACAGATACGCAGTATTTT.